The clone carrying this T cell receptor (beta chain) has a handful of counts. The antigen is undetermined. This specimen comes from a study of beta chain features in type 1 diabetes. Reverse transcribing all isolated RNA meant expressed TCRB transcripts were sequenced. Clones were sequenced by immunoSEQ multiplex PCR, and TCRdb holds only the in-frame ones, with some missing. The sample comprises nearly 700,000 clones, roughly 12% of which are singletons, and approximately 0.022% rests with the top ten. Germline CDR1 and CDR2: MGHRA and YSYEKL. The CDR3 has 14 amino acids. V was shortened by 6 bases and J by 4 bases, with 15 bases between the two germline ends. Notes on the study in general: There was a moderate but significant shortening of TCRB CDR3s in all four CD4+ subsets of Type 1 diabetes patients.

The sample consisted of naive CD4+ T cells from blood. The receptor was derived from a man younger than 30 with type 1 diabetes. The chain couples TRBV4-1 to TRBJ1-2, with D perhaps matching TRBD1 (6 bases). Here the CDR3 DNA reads TGCGCCAGCAGACAGGGCTTGTCGGGCTATGGCTACACCTTC. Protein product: CASRQGLSGYGYTF.